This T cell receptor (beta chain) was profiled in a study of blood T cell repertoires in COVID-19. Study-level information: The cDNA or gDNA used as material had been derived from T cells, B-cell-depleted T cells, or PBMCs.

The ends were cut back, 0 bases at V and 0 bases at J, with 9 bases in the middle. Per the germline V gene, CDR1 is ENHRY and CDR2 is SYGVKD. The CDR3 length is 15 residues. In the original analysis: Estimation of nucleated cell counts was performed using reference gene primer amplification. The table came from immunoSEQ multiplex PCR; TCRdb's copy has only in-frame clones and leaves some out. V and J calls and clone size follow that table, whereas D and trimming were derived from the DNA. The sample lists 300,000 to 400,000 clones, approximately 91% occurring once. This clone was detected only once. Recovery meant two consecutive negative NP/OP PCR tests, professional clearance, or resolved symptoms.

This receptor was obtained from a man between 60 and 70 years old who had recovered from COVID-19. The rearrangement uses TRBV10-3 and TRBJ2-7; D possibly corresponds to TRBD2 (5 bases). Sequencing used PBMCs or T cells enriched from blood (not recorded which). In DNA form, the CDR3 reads TGTGCCATCAGTGAGTCGTACGGGAACTCCTACGAGCAGTACTTC. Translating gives CAISESYGNSYEQYF.